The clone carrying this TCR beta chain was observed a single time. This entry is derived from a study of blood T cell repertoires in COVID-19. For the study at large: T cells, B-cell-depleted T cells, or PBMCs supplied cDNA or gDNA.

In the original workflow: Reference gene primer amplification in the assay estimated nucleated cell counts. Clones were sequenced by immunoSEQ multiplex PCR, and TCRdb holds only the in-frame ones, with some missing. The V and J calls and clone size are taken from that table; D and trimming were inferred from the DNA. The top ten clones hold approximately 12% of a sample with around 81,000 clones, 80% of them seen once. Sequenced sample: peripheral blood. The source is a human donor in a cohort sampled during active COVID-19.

This chain's CDR3 is CASSLIQGRTDTQYF. DNA for the CDR3: TGTGCCAGCAGCCTAATTCAGGGGCGGACAGATACGCAGTATTTT. This chain connects TRBV7-2 to TRBJ2-3; weak D call: TRBD1 (6 bases). CDR1 and CDR2 from the germline V gene are SGHTA and FQGNSA. This CDR3 contains 15 residues. With 5 bases removed from V and 3 bases from J, the gap between germline ends came to 15 bases.